This TCR beta chain emerged from a study of blood T cells in healthy people across ages. Turning to the study itself: Template switching picked up about one barcoded beta molecule for each two T cells.

Trimming took 6 bases from V and 0 from J; bases not matched to a gene: 5. This CDR3 comprises 14 residues. Germline V lookup: CDR1 DFQATT, CDR2 SNEGSKA (reference sequence). Using a J-beta primer mix together with a sample-barcoded 5' primer, a second PCR was run for about 6 to 11 cycles. TCRdb re-derived calls from the 5' RACE reads in MiXCR, one entry per CDR3 protein. This table holds about 640,000 distinct CDR3 sequences, approximately 50% found once. Each individual donor underwent a draw of approximately 10 milliliters of peripheral blood. Per individual sample, total RNA of at least 6 micrograms was extracted.

Sequencing was carried out using blood. The gene calls are TRBV20-1 and TRBJ1-3, with 7 bases that match TRBD1. This TCR was recovered from a man aged 55 to 70 in good health. The CDR3, as DNA: TGCAGTGCGAGGGACAGCAGCTCTGGAAACACCATATATTTT. Protein sequence: CSARDSSSGNTIYF.